These T cell receptor beta chains were read from a single sample in a study of technical replicates of blood from a few donors. TCRdb's table, derived via immunoSEQ multiplex PCR, lists solely in-frame clones and lacks some. The sample contains 9,500 to 15,000 clones, roughly 93% of which appear only once. The sample comprised PBMCs. These receptors were taken from a human donor in good health. The CDR3 runs from the conserved cysteine through the conserved F or W. D genes are given only for firm matches. Rows may omit the clone size; those that give it use once, few, many or a size class.

V gene: TRBV10-3; D gene: NA; clone size: NA; J gene: TRBJ1-1; CDR3 length: 15; CDR3 protein: CAISDPRTPNTEAFF; CDR3 DNA: TGTGCCATCAGTGACCCCAGGACACCGAACACTGAAGCTTTCTTT
V gene: TRBV28; D gene: NA; clone size: NA; J gene: TRBJ1-5; CDR3 length: 14; CDR3 protein: CASSLGGGRQPQHF; CDR3 DNA: TGTGCCAGCAGTTTAGGAGGAGGTCGCCAGCCCCAGCATTTT
V gene: TRBV5-1; D gene: TRBD2; clone size: NA; J gene: TRBJ2-5; CDR3 length: 14; CDR3 protein: CASSLALAGETQYF; CDR3 DNA: TGCGCCAGCAGCTTGGCTCTAGCGGGAGAGACCCAGTACTTC
V gene: TRBV27; D gene: NA; clone size: once; J gene: TRBJ2-1; CDR3 length: 17; CDR3 protein: CASREGLAYPQDNEQFF; CDR3 DNA: TGTGCCAGCAGGGAGGGCCTTGCCTACCCCCAAGACAATGAGCAGTTCTTC
V gene: TRBV2; D gene: TRBD1; clone size: NA; J gene: TRBJ1-2; CDR3 length: 15; CDR3 protein: CASRRDRGSRYSNTF; CDR3 DNA: TGTGCCAGCAGAAGGGACAGGGGGTCACGATATTCGAACACCTTC
V gene: TRBV10-3; D gene: NA; clone size: NA; J gene: TRBJ1-2; CDR3 length: 14; CDR3 protein: CAISDSTFNYGYTF; CDR3 DNA: TGTGCCATCAGTGATTCAACATTTAACTATGGCTACACCTTC
V gene: TRBV27; D gene: TRBD1; clone size: once; J gene: TRBJ2-3; CDR3 length: 15; CDR3 protein: CASSSLQGITDTQYF; CDR3 DNA: TGTGCCAGCAGTTCACTACAGGGGATCACAGATACGCAGTATTTT
V gene: TRBV30; D gene: TRBD1; clone size: NA; J gene: TRBJ2-5; CDR3 length: 15; CDR3 protein: CAWGAGQGPQETQYF; CDR3 DNA: TGTGCCTGGGGTGCGGGACAGGGGCCTCAAGAGACCCAGTACTTC
V gene: TRBV5-1; D gene: NA; clone size: NA; J gene: TRBJ1-2; CDR3 length: 12; CDR3 protein: CASSPQNYGYTF; CDR3 DNA: TGCGCCAGCAGCCCTCAGAACTATGGCTACACCTTC
V gene: TRBV9; D gene: TRBD1; clone size: NA; J gene: TRBJ2-5; CDR3 length: 17; CDR3 protein: CASSSRDRGPRQETQYF; CDR3 DNA: TGTGCCAGCAGCTCTCGGGACAGGGGGCCTCGCCAAGAGACCCAGTACTTC
V gene: TRBV7-3; D gene: TRBD2; clone size: NA; J gene: TRBJ2-1; CDR3 length: 16; CDR3 protein: CASSLSAGGRTNEQFF; CDR3 DNA: TGTGCCAGCAGCTTAAGCGCGGGAGGGCGAACCAATGAGCAGTTCTTC
V gene: TRBV6-5; D gene: TRBD1; clone size: once; J gene: TRBJ1-2; CDR3 length: 14; CDR3 protein: CASTLKGANYGYTF; CDR3 DNA: TGTGCCAGCACCCTGAAGGGGGCGAACTATGGCTACACCTTC
V gene: TRBV7-3; D gene: NA; clone size: NA; J gene: TRBJ1-1; CDR3 length: 14; CDR3 protein: CASSLTTGNTEAFF; CDR3 DNA: TGTGCCAGCAGCTTAACAACGGGGAACACTGAAGCTTTCTTT